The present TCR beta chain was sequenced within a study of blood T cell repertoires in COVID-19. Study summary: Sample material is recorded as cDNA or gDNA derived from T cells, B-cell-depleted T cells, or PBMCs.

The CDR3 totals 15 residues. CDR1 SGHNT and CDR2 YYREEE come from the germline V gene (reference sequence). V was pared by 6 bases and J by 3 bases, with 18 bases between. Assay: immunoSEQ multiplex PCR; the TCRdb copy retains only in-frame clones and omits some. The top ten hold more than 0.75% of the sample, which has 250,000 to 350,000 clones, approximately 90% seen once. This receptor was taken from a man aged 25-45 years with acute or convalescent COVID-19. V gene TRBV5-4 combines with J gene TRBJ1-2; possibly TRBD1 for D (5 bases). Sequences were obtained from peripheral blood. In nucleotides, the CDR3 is TGTGCCAGCACCCAAGGGGTGGCGATGGACTATGGCTACACCTTC. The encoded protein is CASTQGVAMDYGYTF.